Detailed here is one TCR beta chain. The data belong to a study of blood T cell repertoires in COVID-19. The wider study: Acute-phase and convalescent COVID-19 samples originated in the United States, Italy and Spain. T cells, B-cell-depleted T cells, or PBMCs provided the cDNA or gDNA that served as material.

In the original workflow: Quantification of nucleated cells was approximated via reference gene primer amplification. Data came from immunoSEQ multiplex PCR; TCRdb stores just in-frame clones and leaves some out. The V and J calls and clone size are taken from that table; D and trimming were inferred from the DNA. The data show approximately 210,000 clones, more than 75% seen once. The V gene's germline CDR1 is LGHNA and CDR2 YNFKEQ. Trimming left V 4 bases short and J 8 bases short, with 18 bases between. The CDR3 has 15 residues. The V call is TRBV4-2, the J call TRBJ2-1; possible D gene TRBD2, 6 bases. The source material was peripheral blood. The clonotype was recovered from a woman aged 40 to 49 with acute or convalescent COVID-19. For the CDR3, the DNA is TGTGCCAGCAGCCCTGCTTCTAGCGAACCTGATGAGCAGTTCTTC. Protein sequence: CASSPASSEPDEQFF.